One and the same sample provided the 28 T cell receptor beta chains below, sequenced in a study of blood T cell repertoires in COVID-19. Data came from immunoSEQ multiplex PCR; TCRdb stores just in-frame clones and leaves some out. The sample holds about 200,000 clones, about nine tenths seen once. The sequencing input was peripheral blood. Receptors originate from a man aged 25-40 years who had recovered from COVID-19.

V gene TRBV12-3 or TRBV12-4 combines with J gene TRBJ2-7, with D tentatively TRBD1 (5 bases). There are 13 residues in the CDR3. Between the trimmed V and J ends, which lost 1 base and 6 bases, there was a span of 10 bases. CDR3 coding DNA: TGTGCCAGCAGTTTAGTGGGGCACGGCGAGCAGTACTTC. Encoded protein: CASSLVGHGEQYF.

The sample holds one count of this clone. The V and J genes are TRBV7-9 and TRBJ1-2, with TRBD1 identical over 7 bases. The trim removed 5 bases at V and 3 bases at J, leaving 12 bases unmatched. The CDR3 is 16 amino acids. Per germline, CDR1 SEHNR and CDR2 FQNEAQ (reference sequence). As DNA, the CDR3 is TGTGCCAGCAGCGGGTCGACAGGGCCGCTTTACTATGGCTACACCTTC. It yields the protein CASSGSTGPLYYGYTF.

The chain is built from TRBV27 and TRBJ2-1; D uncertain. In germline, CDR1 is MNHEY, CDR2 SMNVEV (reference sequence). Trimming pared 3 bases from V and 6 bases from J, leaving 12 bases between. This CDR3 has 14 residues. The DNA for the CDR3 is TGTGCCAGCAGTTTTCCAACCGCCGGCAATGAGCAGTTCTTC. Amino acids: CASSFPTAGNEQFF.

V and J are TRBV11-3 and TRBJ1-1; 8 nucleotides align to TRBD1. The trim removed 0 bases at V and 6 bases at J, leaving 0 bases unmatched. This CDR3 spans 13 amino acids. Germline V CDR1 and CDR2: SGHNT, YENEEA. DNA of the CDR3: TGTGCCAGCAGCTTAGAGGGACAGGCTGAAGCTTTCTTT. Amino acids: CASSLEGQAEAFF.

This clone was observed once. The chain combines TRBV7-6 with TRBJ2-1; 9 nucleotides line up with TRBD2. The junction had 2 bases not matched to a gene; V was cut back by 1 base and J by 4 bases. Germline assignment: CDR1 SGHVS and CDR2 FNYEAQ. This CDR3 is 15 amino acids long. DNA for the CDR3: TGTGCCAGCAGCTTAGGGGCGGGGGGGTACAATGAGCAGTTCTTC. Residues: CASSLGAGGYNEQFF.

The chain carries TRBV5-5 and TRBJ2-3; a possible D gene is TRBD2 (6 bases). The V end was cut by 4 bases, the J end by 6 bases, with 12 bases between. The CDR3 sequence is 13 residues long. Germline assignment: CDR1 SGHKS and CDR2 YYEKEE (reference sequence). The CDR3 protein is CASSAGTDDTQYF. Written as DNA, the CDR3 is TGTGCCAGCAGCGCCGGGACTGACGATACGCAGTATTTT.

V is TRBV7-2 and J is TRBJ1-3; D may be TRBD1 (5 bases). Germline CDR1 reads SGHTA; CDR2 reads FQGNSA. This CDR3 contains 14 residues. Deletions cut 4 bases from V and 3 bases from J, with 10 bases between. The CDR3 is CASSYGQHGNTIYF. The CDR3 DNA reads TGTGCCAGCAGCTACGGACAACATGGAAACACCATATATTTT.

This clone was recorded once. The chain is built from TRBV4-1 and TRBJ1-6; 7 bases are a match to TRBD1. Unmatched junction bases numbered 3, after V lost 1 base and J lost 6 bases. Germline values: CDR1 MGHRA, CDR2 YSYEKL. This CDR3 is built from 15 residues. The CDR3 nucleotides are TGCGCCAGCAGCCAAGGGACAGGTGGTAATTCACCCCTCCACTTT. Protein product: CASSQGTGGNSPLHF.

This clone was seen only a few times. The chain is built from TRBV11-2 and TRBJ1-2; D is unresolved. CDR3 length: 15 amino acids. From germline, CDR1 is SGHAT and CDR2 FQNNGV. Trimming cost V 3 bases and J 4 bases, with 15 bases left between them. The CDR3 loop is CASSFSGSGLYGYTF. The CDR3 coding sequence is TGTGCCAGCAGCTTCTCCGGGAGCGGGCTCTATGGCTACACCTTC. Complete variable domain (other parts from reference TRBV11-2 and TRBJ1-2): EAGVAQSPRYKIIEKRQSVAFWCNPISGHATLYWYQQILGQGPKLLIQFQNNGVVDDSQLPKDRFSAERLKGVDSTLKIQPAKLEDSAVYLCASSFSGSGLYGYTFGSGTRLTVV.

The CDR3 protein is CASSLEREQYF. The CDR3 DNA follows: TGTGCCAGCAGCTTAGAGCGAGAGCAGTACTTC. The rearrangement uses TRBV7-9 and TRBJ2-7, with D unresolved. Trimming removed 1 base at V and 7 bases at J, with 5 bases between. The CDR3 is 11 residues long. The germline gives CDR1 SEHNR, CDR2 FQNEAQ (reference sequence).

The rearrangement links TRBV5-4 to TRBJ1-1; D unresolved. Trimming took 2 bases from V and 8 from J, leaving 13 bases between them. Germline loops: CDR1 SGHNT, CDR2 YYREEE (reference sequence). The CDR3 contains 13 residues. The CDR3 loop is CASSFVGASEAFF. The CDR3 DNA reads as TGTGCCAGCAGCTTTGTAGGAGCTTCGGAAGCTTTCTTT.

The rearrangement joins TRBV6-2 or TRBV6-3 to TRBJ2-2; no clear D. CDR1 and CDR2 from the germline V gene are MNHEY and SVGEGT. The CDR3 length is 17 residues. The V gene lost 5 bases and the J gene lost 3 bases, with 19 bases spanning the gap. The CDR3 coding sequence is TGTGCCAGCAGTCAGGATAGTGGTCCACCGTACACCGGGGAGCTGTTTTTT. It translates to CASSQDSGPPYTGELFF.

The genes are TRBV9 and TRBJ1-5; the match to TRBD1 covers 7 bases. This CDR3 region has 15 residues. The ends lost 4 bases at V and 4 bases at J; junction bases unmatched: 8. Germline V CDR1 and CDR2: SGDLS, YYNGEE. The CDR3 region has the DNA TGTGCCAGCAGCCCCCGGGACAGTTGGAATCAGCCCCAGCATTTT. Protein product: CASSPRDSWNQPQHF.

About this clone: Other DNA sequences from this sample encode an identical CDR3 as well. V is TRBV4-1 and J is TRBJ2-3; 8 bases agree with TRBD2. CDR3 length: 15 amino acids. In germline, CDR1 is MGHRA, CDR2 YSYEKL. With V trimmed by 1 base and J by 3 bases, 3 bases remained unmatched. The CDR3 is CASSQVGGATDTQYF. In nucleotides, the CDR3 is TGCGCCAGCAGCCAAGTCGGGGGGGCGACAGATACGCAGTATTTT.

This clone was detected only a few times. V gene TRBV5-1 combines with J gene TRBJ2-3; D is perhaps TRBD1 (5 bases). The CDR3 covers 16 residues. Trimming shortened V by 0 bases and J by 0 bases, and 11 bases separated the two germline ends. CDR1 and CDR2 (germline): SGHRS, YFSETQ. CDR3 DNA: TGCGCCAGCAGCTTGGGCCAGACAGCGAGCACAGATACGCAGTATTTT. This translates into CASSLGQTASTDTQYF.

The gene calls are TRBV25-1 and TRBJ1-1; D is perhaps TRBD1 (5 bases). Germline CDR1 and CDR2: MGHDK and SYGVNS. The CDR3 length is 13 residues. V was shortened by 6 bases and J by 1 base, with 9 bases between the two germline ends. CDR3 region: CASRRQPNTEAFF. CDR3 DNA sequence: TGTGCCAGCAGGCGACAGCCGAACACTGAAGCTTTCTTT.

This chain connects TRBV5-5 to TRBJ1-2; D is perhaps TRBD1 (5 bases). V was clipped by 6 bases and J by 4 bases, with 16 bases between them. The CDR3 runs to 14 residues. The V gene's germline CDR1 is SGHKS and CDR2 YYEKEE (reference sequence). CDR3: CASTYGGITYGYTF. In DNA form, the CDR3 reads TGTGCCAGCACCTACGGGGGAATAACCTATGGCTACACCTTC.

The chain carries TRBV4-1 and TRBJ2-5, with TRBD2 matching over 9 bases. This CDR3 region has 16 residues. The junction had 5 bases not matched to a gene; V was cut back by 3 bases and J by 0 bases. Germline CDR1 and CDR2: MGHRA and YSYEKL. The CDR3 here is CASSHSSGGNQETQYF. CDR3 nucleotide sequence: TGCGCCAGCAGCCATAGCAGCGGGGGGAACCAAGAGACCCAGTACTTC.

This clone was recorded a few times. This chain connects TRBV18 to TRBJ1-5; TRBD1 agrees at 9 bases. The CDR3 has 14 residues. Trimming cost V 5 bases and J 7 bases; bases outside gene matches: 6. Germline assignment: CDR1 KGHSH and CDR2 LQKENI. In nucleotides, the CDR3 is TGTGCCAGCTCATGGGGACAGGGAGAACAGCCCCAGCATTTT. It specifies CASSWGQGEQPQHF.

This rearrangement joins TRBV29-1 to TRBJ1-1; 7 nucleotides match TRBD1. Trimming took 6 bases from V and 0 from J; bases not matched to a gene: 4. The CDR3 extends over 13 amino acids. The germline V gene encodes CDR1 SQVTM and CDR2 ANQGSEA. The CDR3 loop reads CSVEQGMNTEAFF. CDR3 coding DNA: TGCAGCGTGGAACAGGGGATGAACACTGAAGCTTTCTTT.

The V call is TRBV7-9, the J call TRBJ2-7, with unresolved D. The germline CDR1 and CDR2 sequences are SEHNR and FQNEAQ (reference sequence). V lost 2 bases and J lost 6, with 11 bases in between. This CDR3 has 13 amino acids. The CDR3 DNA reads TGTGCCAGCAGCTTATACAGCCCCACCGAGCAGTACTTC. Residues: CASSLYSPTEQYF.

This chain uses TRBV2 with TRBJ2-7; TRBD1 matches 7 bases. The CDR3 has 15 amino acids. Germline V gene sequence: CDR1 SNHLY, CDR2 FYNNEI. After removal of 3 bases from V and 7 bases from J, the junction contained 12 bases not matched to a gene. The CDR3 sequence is CASSDPAGGLGEQYF. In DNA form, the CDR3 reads TGTGCCAGCAGTGACCCCGCAGGGGGTCTGGGGGAGCAGTACTTC. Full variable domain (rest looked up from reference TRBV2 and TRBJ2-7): EPEVTQTPSHQVTQMGQEVILRCVPISNHLYFYWYRQILGQKVEFLVSFYNNEISEKSEIFDDQFSVERPDGSNFTLKIRSTKLEDSAMYFCASSDPAGGLGEQYFGPGTRLTVT.

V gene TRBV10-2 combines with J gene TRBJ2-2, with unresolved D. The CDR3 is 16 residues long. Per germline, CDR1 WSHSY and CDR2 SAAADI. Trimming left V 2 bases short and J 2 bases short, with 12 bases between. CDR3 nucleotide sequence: TGCGCCAGCAGTGAGATAAGGCCTAGTAACACCGGGGAGCTGTTTTTT. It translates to CASSEIRPSNTGELFF.

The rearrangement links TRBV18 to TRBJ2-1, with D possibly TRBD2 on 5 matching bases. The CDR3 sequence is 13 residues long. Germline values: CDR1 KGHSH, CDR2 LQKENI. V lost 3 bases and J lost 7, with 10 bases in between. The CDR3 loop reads CASSPPGGNEQFF. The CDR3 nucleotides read TGTGCCAGCTCACCGCCTGGAGGAAATGAGCAGTTCTTC.

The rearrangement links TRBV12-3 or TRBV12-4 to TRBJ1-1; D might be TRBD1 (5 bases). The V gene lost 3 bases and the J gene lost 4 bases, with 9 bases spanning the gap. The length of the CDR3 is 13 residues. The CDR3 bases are TGTGCCAGCAGTTTCTCCGGGGGCACTGAAGCTTTCTTT. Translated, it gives CASSFSGGTEAFF.

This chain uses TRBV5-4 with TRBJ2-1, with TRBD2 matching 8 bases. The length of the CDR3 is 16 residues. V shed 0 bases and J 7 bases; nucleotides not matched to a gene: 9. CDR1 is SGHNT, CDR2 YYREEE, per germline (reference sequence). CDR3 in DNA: TGTGCCAGCAGCTTGGAGGGGACTAGAGGGTGGAATGAGCAGTTCTTC. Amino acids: CASSLEGTRGWNEQFF.

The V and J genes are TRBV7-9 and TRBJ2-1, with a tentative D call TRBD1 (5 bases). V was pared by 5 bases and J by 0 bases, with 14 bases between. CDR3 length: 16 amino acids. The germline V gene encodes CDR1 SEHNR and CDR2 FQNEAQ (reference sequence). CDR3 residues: CASSRTTQSSYNEQFF. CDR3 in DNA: TGTGCCAGCAGCAGGACAACTCAGAGCTCCTACAATGAGCAGTTCTTC. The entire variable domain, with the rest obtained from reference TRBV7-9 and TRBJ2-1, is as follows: DTGVSQNPRHKITKRGQNVTFRCDPISEHNRLYWYRQTLGQGPEFLTYFQNEAQLEKSRLLSDRFSAERPKGSFSTLEIQRTEQGDSAMYLCASSRTTQSSYNEQFFGPGTRLTVL.

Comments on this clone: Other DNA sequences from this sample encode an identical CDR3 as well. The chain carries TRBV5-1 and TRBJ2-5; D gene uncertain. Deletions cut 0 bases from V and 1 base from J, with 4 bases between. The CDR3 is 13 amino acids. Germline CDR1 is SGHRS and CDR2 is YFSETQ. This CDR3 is CASSLAVQETQYF. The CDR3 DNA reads TGCGCCAGCAGCTTGGCAGTCCAAGAGACCCAGTACTTC.